The text below deals with one TCR beta chain. No antigen is known for it. CD8 cells classed as naive were CD45RO-negative and positively selected for CCR7, excluding terminally differentiated effector memory CD45RA+ cells. The data belong to a study of shared clonotypes between healthy human individuals. Study at large: CD4 naive and CD4 memory each took three plates per donor, while CD8 naive took two and CD8 memory one.

Overall study findings and caveats: Collection of samples was limited to blood; tissue repertoires likely differ.

The protocol was immunoSEQ multiplex PCR, while the TCRdb copy is restricted to in-frame clones and leaves out a portion. Of 760,000 or so clones in the sample, just over 95% were seen once. The CDR3 contains 18 residues. Trimming removed 4 bases from V and 3 bases from J; junction bases left unmatched: 15. From germline, CDR1 is SEHNR and CDR2 FQNEAQ (reference sequence). The clonotype originates from a young man in good health. Sample: naive CD8+ T cells sorted from blood. The chain is built from TRBV7-9 and TRBJ2-3, with 8 positions matching TRBD2. The CDR3 protein is CASSSRVTSSGGTDTQYF. The CDR3 coding sequence is TGTGCCAGCAGCTCACGCGTGACTAGTTCGGGAGGGACAGATACGCAGTATTTT. The whole variable domain, remainder taken from reference TRBV7-9 and TRBJ2-3, is DTGVSQNPRHKITKRGQNVTFRCDPISEHNRLYWYRQTLGQGPEFLTYFQNEAQLEKSRLLSDRFSAERPKGSFSTLEIQRTEQGDSAMYLCASSSRVTSSGGTDTQYFGPGTRLTVL.